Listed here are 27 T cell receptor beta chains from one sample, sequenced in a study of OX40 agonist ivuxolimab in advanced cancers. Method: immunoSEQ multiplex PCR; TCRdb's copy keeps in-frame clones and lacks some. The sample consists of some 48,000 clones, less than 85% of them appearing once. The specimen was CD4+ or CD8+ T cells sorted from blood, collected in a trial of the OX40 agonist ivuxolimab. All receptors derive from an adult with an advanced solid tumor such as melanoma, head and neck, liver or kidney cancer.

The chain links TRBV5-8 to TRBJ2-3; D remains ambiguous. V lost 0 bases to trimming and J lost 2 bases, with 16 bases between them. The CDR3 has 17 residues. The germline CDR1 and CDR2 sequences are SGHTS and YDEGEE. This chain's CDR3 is CASSLAHISSLTDTQYF. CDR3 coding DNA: TGTGCCAGCAGCTTGGCGCATATTTCGAGTCTCACAGATACGCAGTATTTT.

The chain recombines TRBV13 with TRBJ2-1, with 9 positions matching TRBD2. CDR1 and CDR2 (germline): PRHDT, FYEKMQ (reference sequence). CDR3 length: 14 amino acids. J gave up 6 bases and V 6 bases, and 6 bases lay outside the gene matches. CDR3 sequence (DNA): TGTGCCAGCAGGGCGGGAGGGGGAGGCAATGAGCAGTTCTTC. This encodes CASRAGGGGNEQFF.

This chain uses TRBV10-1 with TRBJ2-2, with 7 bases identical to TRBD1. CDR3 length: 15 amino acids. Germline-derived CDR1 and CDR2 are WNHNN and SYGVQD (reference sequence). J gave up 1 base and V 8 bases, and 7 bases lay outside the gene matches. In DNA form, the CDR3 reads TGCGCCAGCGGGACCGGGACAGTGAACACCGGGGAGCTGTTTTTT. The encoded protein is CASGTGTVNTGELFF.

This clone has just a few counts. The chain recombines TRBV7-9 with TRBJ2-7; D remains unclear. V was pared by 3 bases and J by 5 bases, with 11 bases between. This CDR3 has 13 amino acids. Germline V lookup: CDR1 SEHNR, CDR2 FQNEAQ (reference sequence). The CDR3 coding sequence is TGTGCCAGCAGCTTCCGAGGAAGCGACGAGCAGTACTTC. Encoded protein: CASSFRGSDEQYF.

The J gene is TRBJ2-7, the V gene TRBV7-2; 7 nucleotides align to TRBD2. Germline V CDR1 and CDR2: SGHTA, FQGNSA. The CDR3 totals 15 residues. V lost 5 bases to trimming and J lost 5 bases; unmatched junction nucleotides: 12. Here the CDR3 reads CASSENRGGIDEQYF. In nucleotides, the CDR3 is TGTGCCAGCAGCGAAAACCGGGGAGGGATAGACGAGCAGTACTTC. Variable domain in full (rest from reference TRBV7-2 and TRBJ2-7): GAGVSQSPSNKVTEKGKDVELRCDPISGHTALYWYRQSLGQGLEFLIYFQGNSAPDKSGLPSDRFSAERTGGSVSTLTIQRTQQEDSAVYLCASSENRGGIDEQYFGPGTRLTVT.

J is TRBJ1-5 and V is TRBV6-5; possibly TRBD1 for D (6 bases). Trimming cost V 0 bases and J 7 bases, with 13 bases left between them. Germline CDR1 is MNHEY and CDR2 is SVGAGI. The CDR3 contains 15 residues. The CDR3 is CASSYSRGSSQPQHF. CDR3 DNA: TGTGCCAGCAGTTACTCGAGGGGGTCGTCCCAGCCCCAGCATTTT.

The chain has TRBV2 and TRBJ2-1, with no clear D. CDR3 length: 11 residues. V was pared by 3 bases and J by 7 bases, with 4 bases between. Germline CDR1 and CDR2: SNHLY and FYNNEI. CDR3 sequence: CASSDWNEQFF. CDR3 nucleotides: TGTGCCAGCAGTGACTGGAATGAGCAGTTCTTC.

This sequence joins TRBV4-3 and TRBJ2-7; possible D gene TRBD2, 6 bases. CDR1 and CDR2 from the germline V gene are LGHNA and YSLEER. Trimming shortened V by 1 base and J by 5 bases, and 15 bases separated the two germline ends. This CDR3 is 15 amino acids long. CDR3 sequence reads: CASSQAPGTLNEQYF. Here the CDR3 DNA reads TGCGCCAGCAGCCAAGCTCCCGGGACTCTTAACGAGCAGTACTTC.

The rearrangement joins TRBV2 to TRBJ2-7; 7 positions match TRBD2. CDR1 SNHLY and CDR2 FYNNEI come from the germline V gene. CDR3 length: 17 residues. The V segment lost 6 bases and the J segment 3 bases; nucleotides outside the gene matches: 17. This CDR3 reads CASSTSANPGGIYEQYF. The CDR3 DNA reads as TGTGCCAGCAGCACTAGCGCAAATCCCGGAGGAATCTACGAGCAGTACTTC.

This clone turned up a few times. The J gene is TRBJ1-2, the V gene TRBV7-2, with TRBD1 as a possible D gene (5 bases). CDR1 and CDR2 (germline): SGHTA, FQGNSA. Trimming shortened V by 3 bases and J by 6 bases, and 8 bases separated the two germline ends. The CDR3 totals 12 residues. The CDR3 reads CASSLSRDGYTF. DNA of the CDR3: TGTGCCAGCAGCTTGTCCAGGGATGGCTACACCTTC.

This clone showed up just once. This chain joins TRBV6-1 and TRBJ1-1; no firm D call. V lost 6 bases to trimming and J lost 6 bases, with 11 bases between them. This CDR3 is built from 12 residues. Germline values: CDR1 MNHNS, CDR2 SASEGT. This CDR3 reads CASRGILPEAFF. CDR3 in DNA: TGTGCCAGCAGGGGAATATTGCCTGAAGCTTTCTTT.

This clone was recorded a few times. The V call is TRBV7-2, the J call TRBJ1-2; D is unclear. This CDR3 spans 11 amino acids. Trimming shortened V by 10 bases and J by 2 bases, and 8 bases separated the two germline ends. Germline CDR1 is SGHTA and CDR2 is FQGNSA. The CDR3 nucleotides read TGTGCCAACGGGGAGAACTATGGCTACACCTTC. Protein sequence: CANGENYGYTF.

CDR3 sequence: CASSWMAPSTDTQYF. The CDR3 nucleotides are TGTGCCAGCAGTTGGATGGCCCCTAGCACAGATACGCAGTATTTT. The chain links TRBV19 to TRBJ2-3, with D unclear. The CDR3 runs to 15 residues. The V gene's germline CDR1 is LNHDA and CDR2 SQIVND (reference sequence). Trimming removed 9 bases at V and 0 bases at J, with 16 bases between.

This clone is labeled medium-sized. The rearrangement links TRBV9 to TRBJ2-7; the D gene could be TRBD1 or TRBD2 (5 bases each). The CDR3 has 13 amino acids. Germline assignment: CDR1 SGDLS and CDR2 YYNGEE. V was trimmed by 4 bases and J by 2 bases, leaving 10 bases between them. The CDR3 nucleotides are TGTGCCAGCAGCCCCGGGGCCACCTACGAGCAGTACTTC. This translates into CASSPGATYEQYF. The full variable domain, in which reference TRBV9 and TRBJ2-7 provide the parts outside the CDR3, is DSGVTQTPKHLITATGQRVTLRCSPRSGDLSVYWYQQSLDQGLQFLIQYYNGEERAKGNILERFSAQQFPDLHSELNLSSLELGDSALYFCASSPGATYEQYFGPGTRLTVT.

The DNA of the CDR3 is TGTGCCAGCAGCTCCTTGGCGGGAGCGGCCTACAATGAGCAGTTCTTC. Encoded protein: CASSSLAGAAYNEQFF. The chain joins TRBV6-6 to TRBJ2-1, with 7 bases matching TRBD2. V shed 6 bases and J 2 bases; nucleotides not matched to a gene: 10. Germline V lookup: CDR1 MNHNY, CDR2 SVGAGI (reference sequence). The CDR3 is 16 amino acids.

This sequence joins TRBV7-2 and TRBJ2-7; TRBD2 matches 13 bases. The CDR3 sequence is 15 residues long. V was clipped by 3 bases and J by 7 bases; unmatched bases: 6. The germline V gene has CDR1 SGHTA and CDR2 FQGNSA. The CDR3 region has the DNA TGTGCCAGCAGCTTGACTAGCGGGGGGCCTCCTGAGCAGTACTTC. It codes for CASSLTSGGPPEQYF.

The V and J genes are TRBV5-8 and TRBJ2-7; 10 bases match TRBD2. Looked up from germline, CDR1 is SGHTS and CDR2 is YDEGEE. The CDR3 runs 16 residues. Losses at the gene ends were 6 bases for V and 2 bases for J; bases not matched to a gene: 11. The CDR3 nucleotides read TGTGCCAGCACCCTTCTACGGACTAGCGGAACCTACGAGCAGTACTTC. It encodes CASTLLRTSGTYEQYF.

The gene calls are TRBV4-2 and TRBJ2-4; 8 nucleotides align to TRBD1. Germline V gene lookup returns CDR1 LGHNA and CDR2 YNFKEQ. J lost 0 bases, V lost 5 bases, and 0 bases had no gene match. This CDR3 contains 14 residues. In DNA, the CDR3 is TGTGCCAGCAGCGGGACAGGAGCCAAAAACATTCAGTACTTC. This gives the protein CASSGTGAKNIQYF.

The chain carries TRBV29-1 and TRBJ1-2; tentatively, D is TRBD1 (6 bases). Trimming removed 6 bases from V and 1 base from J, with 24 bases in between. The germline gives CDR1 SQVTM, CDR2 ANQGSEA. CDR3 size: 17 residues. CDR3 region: CSVGGASGDVLNYGYTF. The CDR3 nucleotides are TGCAGCGTCGGGGGGGCGTCGGGGGACGTTCTTAACTATGGCTACACCTTC.

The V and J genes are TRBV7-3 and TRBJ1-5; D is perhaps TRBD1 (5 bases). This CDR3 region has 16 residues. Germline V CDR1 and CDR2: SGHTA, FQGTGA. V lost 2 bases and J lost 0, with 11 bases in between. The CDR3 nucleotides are TGTGCCAGCAGCTTAGAGGTTGACAGTAGCAATCAGCCCCAGCATTTT. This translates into CASSLEVDSSNQPQHF.

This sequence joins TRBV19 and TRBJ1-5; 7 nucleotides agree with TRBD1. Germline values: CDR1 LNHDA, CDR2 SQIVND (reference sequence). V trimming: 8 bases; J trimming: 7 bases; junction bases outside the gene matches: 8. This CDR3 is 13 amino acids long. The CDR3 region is CASLNTGDQPQHF. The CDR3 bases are TGTGCCAGTCTTAATACAGGGGACCAGCCCCAGCATTTT.

The CDR3 DNA reads TGTGCCACCAGCAGAGATAAAGGGAATTCACCCCTCCACTTT. Translation: CATSRDKGNSPLHF. The rearrangement links TRBV15 to TRBJ1-6; unclear D gene. This CDR3 region has 14 residues. V lost 0 bases, J lost 7 bases, and 7 bases lay in between. Germline CDR1 and CDR2: LNHNV and YYDKDF (reference sequence).

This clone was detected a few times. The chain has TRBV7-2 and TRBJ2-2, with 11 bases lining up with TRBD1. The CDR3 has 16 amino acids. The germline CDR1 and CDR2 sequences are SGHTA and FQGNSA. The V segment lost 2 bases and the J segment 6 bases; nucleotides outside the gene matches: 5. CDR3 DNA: TGTGCCAGCAGCTTACGGGACAGGGGGACGGCCGGGGAGCTGTTTTTT. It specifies CASSLRDRGTAGELFF. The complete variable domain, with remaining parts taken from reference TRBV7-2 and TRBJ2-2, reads GAGVSQSPSNKVTEKGKDVELRCDPISGHTALYWYRQSLGQGLEFLIYFQGNSAPDKSGLPSDRFSAERTGGSVSTLTIQRTQQEDSAVYLCASSLRDRGTAGELFFGEGSRLTVL.

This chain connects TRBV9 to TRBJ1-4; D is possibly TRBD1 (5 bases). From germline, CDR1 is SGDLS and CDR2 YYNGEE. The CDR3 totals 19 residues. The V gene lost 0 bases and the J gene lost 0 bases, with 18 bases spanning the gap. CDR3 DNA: TGTGCCAGCAGCGTAGGTCCCGGGGGACGTTCAGCAACTAATGAAAAACTGTTTTTT. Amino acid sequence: CASSVGPGGRSATNEKLFF.

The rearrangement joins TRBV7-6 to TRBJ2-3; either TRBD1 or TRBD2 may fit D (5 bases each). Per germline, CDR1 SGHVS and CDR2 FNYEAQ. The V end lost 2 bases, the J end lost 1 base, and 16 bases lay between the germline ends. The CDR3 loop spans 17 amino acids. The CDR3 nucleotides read TGTGCCAGCAGCTTAAGCGGTTCTGGGGGTGGCACAGATACGCAGTATTTT. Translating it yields CASSLSGSGGGTDTQYF. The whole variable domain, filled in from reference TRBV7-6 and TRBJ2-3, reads GAGVSQSPRYKVTKRGQDVALRCDPISGHVSLYWYRQALGQGPEFLTYFNYEAQQDKSGLPNDRFSAERPEGSISTLTIQRTEQRDSAMYRCASSLSGSGGGTDTQYFGPGTRLTVL.

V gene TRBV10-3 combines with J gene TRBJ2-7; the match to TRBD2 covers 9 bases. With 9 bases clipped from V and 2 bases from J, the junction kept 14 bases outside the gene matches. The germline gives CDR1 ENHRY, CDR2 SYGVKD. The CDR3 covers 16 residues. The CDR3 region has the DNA TGTGCCATGGCCAGGACCGGGACTAGCTTCGCCTACGAGCAGTACTTC. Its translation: CAMARTGTSFAYEQYF.

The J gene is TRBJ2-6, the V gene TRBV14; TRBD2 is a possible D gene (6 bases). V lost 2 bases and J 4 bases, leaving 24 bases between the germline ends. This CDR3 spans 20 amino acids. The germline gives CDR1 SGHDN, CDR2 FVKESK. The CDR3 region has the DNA TGTGCCAGCAGCCAATCGAACCGATACTTGGGGGGAATCGGGGCCAACGTCCTGACTTTC. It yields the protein CASSQSNRYLGGIGANVLTF.